This T cell receptor (beta chain) was recorded in a study of T-cell memory formation after mild COVID-19. Study outcomes and limitations: The finding that pre-infection memory included some responding clones suggested that cross-reactive memory joined. Clones which contracted sat mainly in CM and EM if CD4+, and in EMRA if CD8+.

Turning to this clonotype: Its specificity is unknown.

This CDR3 has 14 residues. CDR1 and CDR2 (germline): SGHDT, YYEEEE. V gave up 4 bases and J gave up 7 bases; unmatched junction bases: 7. TCR alpha and TCR beta cDNA libraries carrying sample barcodes and UMIs were produced by 5'RACE using constant-segment primers. TCRdb ran MiXCR on the 5' RACE reads and lists one entry per CDR3 protein. The sample holds some 150,000 distinct CDR3 sequences, about 19% seen once. The TCR comes from an adult woman who had mild COVID-19 (a few samples of this study predate the infection). Cell type and time point are not known. J is TRBJ1-5 and V is TRBV5-6; 8 positions match TRBD1. The specimen was PBMCs or a T cell subset sorted from them (not recorded which). CDR3 bases: TGTGCCAGCAGCCGGACAGGGAGGTTCCAGCCCCAGCATTTT. Amino acids: CASSRTGRFQPQHF.